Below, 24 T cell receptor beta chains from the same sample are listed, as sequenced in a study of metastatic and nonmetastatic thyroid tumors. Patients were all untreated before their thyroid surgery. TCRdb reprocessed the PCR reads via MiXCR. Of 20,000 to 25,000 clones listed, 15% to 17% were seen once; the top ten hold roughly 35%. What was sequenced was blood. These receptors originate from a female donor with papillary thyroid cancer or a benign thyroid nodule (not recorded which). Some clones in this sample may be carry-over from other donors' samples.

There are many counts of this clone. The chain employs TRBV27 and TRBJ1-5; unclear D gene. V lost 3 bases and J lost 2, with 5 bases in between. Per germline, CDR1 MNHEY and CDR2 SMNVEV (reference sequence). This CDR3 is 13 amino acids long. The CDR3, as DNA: TGTGCCAGCAGTTTGAGCGGCAATCAGCCCCAGCATTTT. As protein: CASSLSGNQPQHF.

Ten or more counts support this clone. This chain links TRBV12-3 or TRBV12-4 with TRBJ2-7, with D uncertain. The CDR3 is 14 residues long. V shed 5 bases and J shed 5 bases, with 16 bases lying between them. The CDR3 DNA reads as TGTGCCAGCAGTCCGAGAAAGGCGTGGCACGAGCAGTACTTC. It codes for CASSPRKAWHEQYF.

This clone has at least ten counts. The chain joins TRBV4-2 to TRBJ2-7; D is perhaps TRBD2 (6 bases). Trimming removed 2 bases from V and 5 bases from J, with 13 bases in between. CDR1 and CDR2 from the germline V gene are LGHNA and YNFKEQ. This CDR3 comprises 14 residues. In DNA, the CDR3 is TGTGCCAGCAGCCAAACGACTAGGTTCGACGAGCAGTACTTC. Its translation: CASSQTTRFDEQYF.

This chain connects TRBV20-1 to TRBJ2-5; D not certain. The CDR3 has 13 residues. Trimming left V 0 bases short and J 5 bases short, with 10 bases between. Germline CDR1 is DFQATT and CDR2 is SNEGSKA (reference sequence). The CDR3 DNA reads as TGCAGTGCTAGAGATGAGTTCGGGGAGACCCAGTACTTC. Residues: CSARDEFGETQYF.

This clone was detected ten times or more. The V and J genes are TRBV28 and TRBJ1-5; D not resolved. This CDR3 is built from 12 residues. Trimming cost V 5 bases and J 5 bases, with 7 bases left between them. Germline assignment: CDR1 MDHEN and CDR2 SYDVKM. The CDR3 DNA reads TGTGCCAGCAGTGTACTTCATCAGCCCCAGCATTTT. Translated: CASSVLHQPQHF.

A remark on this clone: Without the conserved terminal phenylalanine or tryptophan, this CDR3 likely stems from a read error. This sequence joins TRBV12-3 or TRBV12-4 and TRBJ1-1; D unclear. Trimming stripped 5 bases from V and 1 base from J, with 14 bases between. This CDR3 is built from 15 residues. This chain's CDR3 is CASSRLGRSNTEAFL. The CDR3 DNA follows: TGTGCCAGCAGTCGCCTCGGGCGGTCGAACACTGAAGCTTTCTTA.

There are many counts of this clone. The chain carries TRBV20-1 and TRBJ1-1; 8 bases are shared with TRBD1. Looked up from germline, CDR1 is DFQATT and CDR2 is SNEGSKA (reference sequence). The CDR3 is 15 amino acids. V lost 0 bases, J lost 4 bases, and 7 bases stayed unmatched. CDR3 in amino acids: CSARDRQGASTEAFF. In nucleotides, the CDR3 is TGCAGTGCTAGAGATCGGCAGGGGGCGTCCACTGAAGCTTTCTTT.

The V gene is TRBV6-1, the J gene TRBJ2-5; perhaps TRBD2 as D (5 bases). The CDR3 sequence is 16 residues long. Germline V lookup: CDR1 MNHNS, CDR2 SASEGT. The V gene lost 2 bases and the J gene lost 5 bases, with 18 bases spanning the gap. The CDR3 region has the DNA TGTGCCAGCAGTGAAAACCTCGGAGGTGGACCGGAGACCCAGTACTTC. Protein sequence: CASSENLGGGPETQYF.

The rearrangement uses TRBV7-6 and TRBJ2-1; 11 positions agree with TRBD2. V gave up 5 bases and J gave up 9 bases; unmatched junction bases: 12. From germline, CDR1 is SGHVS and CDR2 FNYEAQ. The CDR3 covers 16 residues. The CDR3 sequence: CASSPGVLAGESEQFF. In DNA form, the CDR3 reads TGTGCCAGCAGCCCGGGGGTACTAGCGGGAGAAAGTGAGCAGTTCTTC.

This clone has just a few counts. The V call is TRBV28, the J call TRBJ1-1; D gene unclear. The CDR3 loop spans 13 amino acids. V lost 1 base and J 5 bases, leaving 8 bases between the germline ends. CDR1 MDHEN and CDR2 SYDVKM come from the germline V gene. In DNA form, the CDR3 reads TGTGCCAGCAGTTTATTTCCTGGGACTGAAGCTTTCTTT. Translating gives CASSLFPGTEAFF.

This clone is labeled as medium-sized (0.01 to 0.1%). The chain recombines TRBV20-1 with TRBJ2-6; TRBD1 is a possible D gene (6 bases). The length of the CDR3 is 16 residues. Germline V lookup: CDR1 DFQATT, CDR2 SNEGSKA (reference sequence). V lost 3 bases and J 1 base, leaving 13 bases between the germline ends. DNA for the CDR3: TGCAGTGCTAGCTCCCGCACAGGGTCTGGGGCCAACGTCCTGACTTTC. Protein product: CSASSRTGSGANVLTF.

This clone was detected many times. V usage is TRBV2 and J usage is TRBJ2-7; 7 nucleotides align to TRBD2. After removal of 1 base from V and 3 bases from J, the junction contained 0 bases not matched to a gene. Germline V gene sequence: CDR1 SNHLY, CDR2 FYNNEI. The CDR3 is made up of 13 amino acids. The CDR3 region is CASSEGTSYEQYF. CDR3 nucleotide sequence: TGTGCCAGCAGTGAAGGGACTAGCTACGAGCAGTACTTC.

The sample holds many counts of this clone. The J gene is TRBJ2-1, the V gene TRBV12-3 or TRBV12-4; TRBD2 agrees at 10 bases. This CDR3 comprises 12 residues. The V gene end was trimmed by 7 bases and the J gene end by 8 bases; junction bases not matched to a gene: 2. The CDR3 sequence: CASTSGSYEQFF. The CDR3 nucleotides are TGTGCCAGCACTAGCGGGAGTTATGAGCAGTTCTTC.

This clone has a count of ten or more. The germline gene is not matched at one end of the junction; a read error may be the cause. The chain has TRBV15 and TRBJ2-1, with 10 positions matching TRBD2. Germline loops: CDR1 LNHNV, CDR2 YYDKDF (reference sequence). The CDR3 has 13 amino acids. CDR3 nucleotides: TGTGCCACCAGCAGAGACAGCGGGAGGGGGGTATATTTC. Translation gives CATSRDSGRGVYF.

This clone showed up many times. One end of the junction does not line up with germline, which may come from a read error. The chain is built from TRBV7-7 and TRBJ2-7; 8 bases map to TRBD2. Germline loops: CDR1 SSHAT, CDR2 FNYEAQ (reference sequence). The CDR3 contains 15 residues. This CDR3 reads CASSLDGSGGYEQYF. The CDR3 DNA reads TGTGCTAGCAGCTTAGACGGGAGCGGGGGCTACGAGCAGTACTTC.

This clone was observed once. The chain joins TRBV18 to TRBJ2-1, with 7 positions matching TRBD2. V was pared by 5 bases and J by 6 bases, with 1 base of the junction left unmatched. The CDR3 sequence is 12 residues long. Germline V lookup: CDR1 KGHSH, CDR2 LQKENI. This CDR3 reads CASSTGGNEQFF. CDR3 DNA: TGTGCCAGCTCAACGGGGGGCAATGAGCAGTTCTTC.

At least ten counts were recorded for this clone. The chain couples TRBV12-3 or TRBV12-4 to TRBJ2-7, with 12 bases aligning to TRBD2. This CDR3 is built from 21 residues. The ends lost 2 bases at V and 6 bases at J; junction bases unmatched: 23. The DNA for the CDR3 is TGTGCCAGCAGTTTACTTTTTCGTCGACTAGCGGGAGACGTTGGGCCGCCCGAGCAGTACTTC. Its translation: CASSLLFRRLAGDVGPPEQYF.

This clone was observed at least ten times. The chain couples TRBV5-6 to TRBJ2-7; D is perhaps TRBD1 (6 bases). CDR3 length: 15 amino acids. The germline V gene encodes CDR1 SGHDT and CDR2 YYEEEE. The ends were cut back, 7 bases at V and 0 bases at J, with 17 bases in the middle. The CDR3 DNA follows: TGTGCCAGCCCGGTATTCGACAGGAGCTCCTACGAGCAGTACTTC. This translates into CASPVFDRSSYEQYF.

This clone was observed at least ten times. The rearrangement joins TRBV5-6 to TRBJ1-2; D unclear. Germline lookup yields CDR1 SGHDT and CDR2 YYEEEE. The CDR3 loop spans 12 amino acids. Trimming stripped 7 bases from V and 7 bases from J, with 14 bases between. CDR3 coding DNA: TGTGCCAGCGGGGAGAGCGGTCCTGGCTACACCTTC. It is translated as CASGESGPGYTF.

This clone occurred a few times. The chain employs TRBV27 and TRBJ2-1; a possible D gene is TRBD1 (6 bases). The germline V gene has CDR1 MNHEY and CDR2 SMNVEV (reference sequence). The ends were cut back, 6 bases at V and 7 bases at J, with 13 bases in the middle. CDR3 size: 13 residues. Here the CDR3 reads CASSSGTFNEQFF. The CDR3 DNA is TGTGCCAGCAGCTCCGGGACATTTAATGAGCAGTTCTTC.

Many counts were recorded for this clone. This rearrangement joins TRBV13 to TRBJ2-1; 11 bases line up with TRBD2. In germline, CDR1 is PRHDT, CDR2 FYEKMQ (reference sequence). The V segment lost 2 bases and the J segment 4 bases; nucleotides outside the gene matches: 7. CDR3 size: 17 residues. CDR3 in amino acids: CASSLSGLAGGYNEQFF. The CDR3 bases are TGTGCCAGCAGCTTATCTGGACTAGCGGGTGGTTACAATGAGCAGTTCTTC.

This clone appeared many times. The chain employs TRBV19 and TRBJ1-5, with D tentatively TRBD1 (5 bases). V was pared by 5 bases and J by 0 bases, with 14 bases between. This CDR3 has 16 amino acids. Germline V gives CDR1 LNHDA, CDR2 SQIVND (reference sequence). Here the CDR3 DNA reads TGTGCCAGTAGTCCGCACATCGGGGCTAGCAATCAGCCCCAGCATTTT. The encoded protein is CASSPHIGASNQPQHF.

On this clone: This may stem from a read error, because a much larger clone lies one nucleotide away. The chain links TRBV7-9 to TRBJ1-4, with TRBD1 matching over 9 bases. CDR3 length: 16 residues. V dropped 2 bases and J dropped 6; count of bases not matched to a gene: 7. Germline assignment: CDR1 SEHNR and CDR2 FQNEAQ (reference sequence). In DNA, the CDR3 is TGTGCCAGCAGCTTAATTATAGGGACAGGGTATGAAAAACTGTTTTTT. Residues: CASSLIIGTGYEKLFF.

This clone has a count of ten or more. CDR3 loop: CASSSGLRYEQYF. In DNA, the CDR3 is TGTGCCAGCAGTTCGGGACTTCGGTACGAGCAGTACTTC. This chain uses TRBV2 with TRBJ2-7; D may be TRBD2 (6 bases). Trimming shortened V by 5 bases and J by 4 bases, and 12 bases separated the two germline ends. The CDR3 runs to 13 residues. Germline assignment: CDR1 SNHLY and CDR2 FYNNEI.